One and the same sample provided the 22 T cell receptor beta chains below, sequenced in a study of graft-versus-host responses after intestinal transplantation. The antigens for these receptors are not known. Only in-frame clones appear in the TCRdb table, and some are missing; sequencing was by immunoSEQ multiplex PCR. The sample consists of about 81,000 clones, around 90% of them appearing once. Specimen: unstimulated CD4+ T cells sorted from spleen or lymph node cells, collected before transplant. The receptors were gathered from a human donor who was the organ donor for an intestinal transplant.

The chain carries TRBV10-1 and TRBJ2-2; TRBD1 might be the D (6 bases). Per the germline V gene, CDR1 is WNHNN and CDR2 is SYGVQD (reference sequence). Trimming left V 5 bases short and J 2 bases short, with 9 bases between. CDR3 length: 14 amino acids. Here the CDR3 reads CASSRTDNTGELFF. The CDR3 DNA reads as TGCGCCAGCAGTAGGACAGATAACACCGGGGAGCTGTTTTTT.

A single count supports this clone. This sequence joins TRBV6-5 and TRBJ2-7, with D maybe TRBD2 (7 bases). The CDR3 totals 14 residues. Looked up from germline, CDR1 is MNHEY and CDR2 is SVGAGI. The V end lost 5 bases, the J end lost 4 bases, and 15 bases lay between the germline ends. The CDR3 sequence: CASSPSRGPYEQYF. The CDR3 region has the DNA TGTGCCAGCAGTCCATCGCGGGGGCCTTACGAGCAGTACTTC.

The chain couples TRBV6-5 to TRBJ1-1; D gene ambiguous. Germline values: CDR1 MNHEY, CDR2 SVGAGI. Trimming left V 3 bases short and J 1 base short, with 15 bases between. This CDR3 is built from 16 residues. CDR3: CASSYRQVKRNTEAFF. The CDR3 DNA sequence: TGTGCCAGCAGTTATAGGCAGGTAAAACGGAACACTGAAGCTTTCTTT.

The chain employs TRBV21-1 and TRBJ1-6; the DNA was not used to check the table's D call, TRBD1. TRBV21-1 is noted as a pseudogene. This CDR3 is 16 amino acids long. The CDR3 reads CASSKAYSSYNSPLHF. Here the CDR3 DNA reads TGTGCCAGCAGCAAAGCCTACAGCTCCTATAATTCACCCCTCCACTTT.

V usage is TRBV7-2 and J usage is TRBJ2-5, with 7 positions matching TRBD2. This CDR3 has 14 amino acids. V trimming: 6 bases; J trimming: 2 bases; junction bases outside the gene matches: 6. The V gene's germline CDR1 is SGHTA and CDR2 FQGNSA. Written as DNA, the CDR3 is TGTGCCAGCAGAAAACCGGGGGGTCAAGAGACCCAGTACTTC. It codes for CASRKPGGQETQYF.

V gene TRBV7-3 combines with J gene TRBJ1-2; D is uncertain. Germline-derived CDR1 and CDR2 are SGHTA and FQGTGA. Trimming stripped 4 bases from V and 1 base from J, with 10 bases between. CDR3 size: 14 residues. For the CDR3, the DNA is TGTGCCAGCAGCTCCGGGAACTTTAACTATGGCTACACCTTC. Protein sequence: CASSSGNFNYGYTF. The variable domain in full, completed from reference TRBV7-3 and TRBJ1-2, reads GAGVSQTPSNKVTEKGKYVELRCDPISGHTALYWYRQSLGQGPEFLIYFQGTGAADDSGLPNDRFFAVRPEGSVSTLKIQRTERGDSAVYLCASSSGNFNYGYTFGSGTRLTVV.

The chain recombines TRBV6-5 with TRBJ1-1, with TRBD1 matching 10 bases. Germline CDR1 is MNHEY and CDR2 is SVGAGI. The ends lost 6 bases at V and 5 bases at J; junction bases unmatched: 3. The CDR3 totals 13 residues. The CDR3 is CASRRTGGTEAFF. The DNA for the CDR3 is TGTGCCAGCAGGCGGACAGGGGGGACTGAAGCTTTCTTT.

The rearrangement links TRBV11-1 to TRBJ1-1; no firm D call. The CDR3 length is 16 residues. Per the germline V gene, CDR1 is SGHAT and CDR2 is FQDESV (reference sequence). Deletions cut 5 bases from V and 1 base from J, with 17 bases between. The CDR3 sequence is CASSPRESTENTEAFF. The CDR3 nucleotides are TGTGCCAGCAGCCCACGAGAATCCACAGAGAACACTGAAGCTTTCTTT. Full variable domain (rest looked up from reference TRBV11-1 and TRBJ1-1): EAEVAQSPRYKITEKSQAVAFWCDPISGHATLYWYRQILGQGPELLVQFQDESVVDDSQLPKDRFSAERLKGVDSTLKIQPAELGDSAMYLCASSPRESTENTEAFFGQGTRLTVV.

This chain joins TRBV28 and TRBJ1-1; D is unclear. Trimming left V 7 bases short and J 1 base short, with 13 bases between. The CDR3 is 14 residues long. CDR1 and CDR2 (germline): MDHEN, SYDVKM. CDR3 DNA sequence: TGTGCCAGCAAGCGTGTGTCAGCGAACACTGAAGCTTTCTTT. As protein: CASKRVSANTEAFF.

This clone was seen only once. As DNA, the CDR3 is TGTGCCAGCAGCCATGGGACAGACTTCATCGGGGAGCTGTTTTTT. This encodes CASSHGTDFIGELFF. J is TRBJ2-2 and V is TRBV7-6, with 7 bases that match TRBD1. The CDR3 contains 15 residues. After removal of 5 bases from V and 7 bases from J, the junction contained 10 bases not matched to a gene. Germline V gives CDR1 SGHVS, CDR2 FNYEAQ.

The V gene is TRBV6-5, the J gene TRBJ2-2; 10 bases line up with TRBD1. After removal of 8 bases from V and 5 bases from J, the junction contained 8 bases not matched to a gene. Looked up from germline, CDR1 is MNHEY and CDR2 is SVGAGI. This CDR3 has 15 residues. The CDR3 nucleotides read TGTGCCAGCCAACCGGGACAGGGGATAACCGGGGAGCTGTTTTTT. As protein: CASQPGQGITGELFF.

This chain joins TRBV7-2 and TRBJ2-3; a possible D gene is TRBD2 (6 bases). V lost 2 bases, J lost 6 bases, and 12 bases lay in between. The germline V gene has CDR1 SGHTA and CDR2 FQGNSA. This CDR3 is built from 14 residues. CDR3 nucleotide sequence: TGTGCCAGCAGCTTATCACTAGCATCGGATACGCAGTATTTT. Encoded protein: CASSLSLASDTQYF.

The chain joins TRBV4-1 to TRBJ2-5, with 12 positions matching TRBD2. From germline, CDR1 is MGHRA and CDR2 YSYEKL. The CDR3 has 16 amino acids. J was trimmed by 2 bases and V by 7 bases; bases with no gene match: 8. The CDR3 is CASKSGLAGPQETQYF. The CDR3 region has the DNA TGCGCCAGCAAATCTGGACTAGCGGGACCTCAAGAGACCCAGTACTTC.

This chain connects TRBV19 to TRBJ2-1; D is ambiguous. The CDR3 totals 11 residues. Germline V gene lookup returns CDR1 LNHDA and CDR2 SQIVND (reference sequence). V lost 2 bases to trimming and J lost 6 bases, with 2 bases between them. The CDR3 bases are TGTGCCAGTAGTATACGCAATGAGCAGTTCTTC. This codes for CASSIRNEQFF.

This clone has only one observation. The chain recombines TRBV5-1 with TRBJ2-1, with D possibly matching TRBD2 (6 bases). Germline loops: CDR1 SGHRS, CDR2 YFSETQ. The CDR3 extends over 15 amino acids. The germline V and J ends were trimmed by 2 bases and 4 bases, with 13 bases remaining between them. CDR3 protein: CASSLRAGSYNEQFF. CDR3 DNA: TGCGCCAGCAGCTTAAGGGCGGGGTCATACAATGAGCAGTTCTTC.

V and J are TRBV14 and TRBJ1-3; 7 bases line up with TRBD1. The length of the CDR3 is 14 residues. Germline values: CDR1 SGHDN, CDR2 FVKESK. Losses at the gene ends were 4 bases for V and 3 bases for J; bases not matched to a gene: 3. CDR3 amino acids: CASSLGQLGNTIYF. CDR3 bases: TGTGCCAGCAGCCTGGGACAGCTTGGAAACACCATATATTTT.

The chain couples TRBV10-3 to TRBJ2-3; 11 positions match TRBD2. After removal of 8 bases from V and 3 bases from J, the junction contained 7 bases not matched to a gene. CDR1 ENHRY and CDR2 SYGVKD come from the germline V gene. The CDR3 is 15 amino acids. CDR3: CAIGELAGGTDTQYF. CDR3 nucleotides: TGTGCCATCGGGGAGCTAGCGGGGGGAACAGATACGCAGTATTTT.

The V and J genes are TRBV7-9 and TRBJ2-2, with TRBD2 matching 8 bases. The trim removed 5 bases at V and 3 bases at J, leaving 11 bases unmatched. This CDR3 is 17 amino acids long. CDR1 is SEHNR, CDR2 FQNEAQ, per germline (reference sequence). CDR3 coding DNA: TGTGCCAGCAGCCCACCCCGGGAGGGACATGACACCGGGGAGCTGTTTTTT. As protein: CASSPPREGHDTGELFF.

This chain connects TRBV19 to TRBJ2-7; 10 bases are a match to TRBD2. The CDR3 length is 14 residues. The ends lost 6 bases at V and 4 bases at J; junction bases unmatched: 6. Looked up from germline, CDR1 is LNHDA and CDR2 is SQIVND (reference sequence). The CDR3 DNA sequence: TGTGCCAGTAGGAGGACTAGCGGTGTGTACGAGCAGTACTTC. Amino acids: CASRRTSGVYEQYF.

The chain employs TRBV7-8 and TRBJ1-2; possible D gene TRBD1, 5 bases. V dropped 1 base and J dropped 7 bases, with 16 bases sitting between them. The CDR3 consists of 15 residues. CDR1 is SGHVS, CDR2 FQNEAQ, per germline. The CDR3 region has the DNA TGTGCCAGCAGCTTAGATGTCGCCCGAAGGGGTGGCTACACCTTC. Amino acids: CASSLDVARRGGYTF. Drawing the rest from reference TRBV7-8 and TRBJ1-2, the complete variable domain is GAGVSQSPRYKVAKRGQDVALRCDPISGHVSLFWYQQALGQGPEFLTYFQNEAQLDKSGLPSDRFFAERPEGSVSTLKIQRTQQEDSAVYLCASSLDVARRGGYTFGSGTRLTVV.

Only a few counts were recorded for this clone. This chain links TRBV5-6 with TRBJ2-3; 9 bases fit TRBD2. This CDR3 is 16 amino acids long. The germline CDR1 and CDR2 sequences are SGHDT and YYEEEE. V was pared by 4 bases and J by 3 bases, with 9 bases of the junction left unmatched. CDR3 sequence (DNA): TGTGCCAGCAGCCGCCGCTGGGCGGGGGGGACAGATACGCAGTATTTT. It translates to CASSRRWAGGTDTQYF.

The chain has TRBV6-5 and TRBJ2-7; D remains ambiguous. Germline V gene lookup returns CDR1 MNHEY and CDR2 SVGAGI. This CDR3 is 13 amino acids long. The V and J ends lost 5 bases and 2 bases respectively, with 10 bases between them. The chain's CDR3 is CASSRDITYEQYF. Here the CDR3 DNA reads TGTGCCAGCAGTCGAGACATCACCTACGAGCAGTACTTC.